Shown below are 31 T cell receptor beta chains from a single sample sequenced in a study of blood T cell repertoires in COVID-19. Assay: immunoSEQ multiplex PCR; the TCRdb copy retains only in-frame clones and omits some. The sample has 300,000 to 350,000 clones, about 90% seen once. Sequencing was carried out using PBMCs or T cells enriched from blood (not recorded which). These receptors originate from a man aged 25 to 40 who had recovered from COVID-19.

The chain recombines TRBV5-1 with TRBJ1-1; possibly TRBD1 for D (5 bases). Germline-derived CDR1 and CDR2 are SGHRS and YFSETQ. V was trimmed by 3 bases and J by 4 bases, leaving 13 bases between them. The CDR3 extends over 14 amino acids. DNA of the CDR3: TGCGCCAGCAGCTACGCAGGGCTGGTCACTGAAGCTTTCTTT. Protein: CASSYAGLVTEAFF.

This clone was seen once. J is TRBJ2-2 and V is TRBV5-1; 11 nucleotides line up with TRBD1. The CDR3 contains 16 residues. J lost 5 bases, V lost 4 bases, and 7 bases had no gene match. CDR1 and CDR2 from the germline V gene are SGHRS and YFSETQ. CDR3: CASSPPGTGGTGELFF. CDR3 bases: TGCGCCAGCAGCCCACCCGGGACAGGGGGGACCGGGGAGCTGTTTTTT.

The rearrangement uses TRBV19 and TRBJ1-2, with 10 bases identical to TRBD1. This CDR3 is 14 amino acids long. Germline V gene lookup returns CDR1 LNHDA and CDR2 SQIVND (reference sequence). V was clipped by 5 bases and J by 8 bases; unmatched bases: 8. CDR3 loop: CASSLDRGLQGYTF. The CDR3 DNA reads as TGTGCCAGTAGTCTCGACAGGGGGCTGCAGGGCTACACCTTC.

The V gene is TRBV3-1 (or the pseudogene TRBV3-2), the J gene TRBJ1-4; the D gene is possibly TRBD1 (5 bases). V was pared by 2 bases and J by 8 bases, with 9 bases between. CDR3 length equals 13 residues. Germline CDR1 is LGHDT and CDR2 is YNNKEL (reference sequence). In nucleotides, the CDR3 is TGTGCCAGCAGCCAAAACCAGGGCGAAAAACTGTTTTTT. Its protein is CASSQNQGEKLFF.

The rearrangement links TRBV7-8 to TRBJ2-1, with 8 positions matching TRBD1. The junction had 4 bases not matched to a gene; V was cut back by 5 bases and J by 7 bases. This CDR3 region has 13 residues. Germline values: CDR1 SGHVS, CDR2 FQNEAQ. CDR3 nucleotides: TGTGCCAGCAGCGCCTACAGGGGGAATGAGCAGTTCTTC. Protein: CASSAYRGNEQFF.

CDR3 protein: CASSRAGESVSEKLFF. The CDR3, as DNA: TGTGCCAGCAGCCGGGCAGGGGAGTCGGTCAGTGAAAAACTGTTTTTT. This chain joins TRBV9 and TRBJ1-4, with a tentative D call TRBD1 (6 bases). V shed 4 bases and J shed 7 bases, with 20 bases lying between them. The CDR3 has 16 residues. The germline gives CDR1 SGDLS, CDR2 YYNGEE. Full variable domain (outside the CDR3, taken from reference TRBV9 and TRBJ1-4): DSGVTQTPKHLITATGQRVTLRCSPRSGDLSVYWYQQSLDQGLQFLIQYYNGEERAKGNILERFSAQQFPDLHSELNLSSLELGDSALYFCASSRAGESVSEKLFFGSGTQLSVL.

For this clone: This sample includes further DNA sequences coding for the same CDR3. The genes are TRBV15 and TRBJ2-7; TRBD1 matches 8 bases. Per the germline V gene, CDR1 is LNHNV and CDR2 is YYDKDF (reference sequence). This CDR3 is built from 15 residues. J was trimmed by 3 bases and V by 0 bases; bases with no gene match: 4. CDR3 region: CATSRDRDRLYEQYF. DNA of the CDR3: TGTGCCACCAGCAGAGACCGGGACAGGCTCTACGAGCAGTACTTC.

This clone has a handful of counts. The chain is built from TRBV19 and TRBJ1-6; D is unresolved. Trimming removed 7 bases from V and 0 bases from J, with 10 bases in between. The CDR3 loop spans 15 amino acids. Germline CDR1 LNHDA, CDR2 SQIVND (reference sequence). CDR3 nucleotides: TGTGCCAGTAATCGAAGGAGCTCCTATAATTCACCCCTCCACTTT. This encodes CASNRRSSYNSPLHF.

This chain joins TRBV2 and TRBJ2-3, with D perhaps matching TRBD2 (6 bases). From germline, CDR1 is SNHLY and CDR2 FYNNEI. The CDR3 totals 15 residues. Trimming stripped 6 bases from V and 0 bases from J, with 13 bases between. In DNA, the CDR3 is TGTGCCAGCAGAAAGGGACTGACTAGCACAGATACGCAGTATTTT. Translated, it gives CASRKGLTSTDTQYF.

This rearrangement joins TRBV2 to TRBJ1-4; 9 bases align to TRBD1. The CDR3 covers 13 residues. Germline V gene data show CDR1 as SNHLY and CDR2 as FYNNEI. V dropped 7 bases and J dropped 5; count of bases not matched to a gene: 2. The DNA for the CDR3 is TGTGCCAGCATCGGGACAGGGAATGAAAAACTGTTTTTT. Its protein is CASIGTGNEKLFF.

Here the CDR3 reads CASSPTATASGANVLTF. CDR3 DNA sequence: TGTGCCAGTTCACCAACCGCAACAGCCTCTGGGGCCAACGTCCTGACTTTC. The chain couples TRBV27 to TRBJ2-6; no reliable D call. Between the trimmed V and J ends, which lost 9 bases and 0 bases, there was a span of 18 bases. The CDR3 has 17 amino acids. Germline values: CDR1 MNHEY, CDR2 SMNVEV (reference sequence).

V is TRBV28 and J is TRBJ1-1, with D hard to call. From germline, CDR1 is MDHEN and CDR2 SYDVKM. V was clipped by 3 bases and J by 0 bases, with 11 bases between them. This CDR3 has 15 amino acids. CDR3 sequence (DNA): TGTGCCAGCAGTTTTGTGAGAGTAATGAACACTGAAGCTTTCTTT. Translating gives CASSFVRVMNTEAFF. Looking up the rest from reference TRBV28 and TRBJ1-1 gives the full variable domain: DVKVTQSSRYLVKRTGEKVFLECVQDMDHENMFWYRQDPGLGLRLIYFSYDVKMKEKGDIPEGYSVSREKKERFSLILESASTNQTSMYLCASSFVRVMNTEAFFGQGTRLTVV.

The chain recombines TRBV29-1 with TRBJ1-5; D possibly corresponds to TRBD1 (5 bases). This CDR3 region has 15 residues. V was pared by 5 bases and J by 3 bases, with 17 bases between. The germline V gene encodes CDR1 SQVTM and CDR2 ANQGSEA. CDR3: CSVYRGERFNQPQHF. Written as DNA, the CDR3 is TGCAGCGTTTATCGGGGGGAAAGGTTCAATCAGCCCCAGCATTTT.

The V call is TRBV28, the J call TRBJ1-6, with D possibly being TRBD1 (6 bases). This CDR3 has 13 amino acids. CDR1 is MDHEN and CDR2 is SYDVKM in the germline V gene. V lost 5 bases and J 8 bases, leaving 10 bases between the germline ends. The CDR3 nucleotides are TGTGCCAGCAGTCCCCGACAGGATTCACCCCTCCACTTT. Its translation: CASSPRQDSPLHF.

CDR3 in DNA: TGTGCCAGCACGCCTATCACCGGGGAGCTGTTTTTT. It encodes CASTPITGELFF. The chain combines TRBV5-6 with TRBJ2-2, with D unclear. Germline CDR1 is SGHDT and CDR2 is YYEEEE. The CDR3 spans 12 residues. Trimming stripped 6 bases from V and 4 bases from J, with 7 bases between.

The chain links TRBV20-1 to TRBJ1-2, with a possible D match to TRBD1 (6 bases). CDR3 length: 11 residues. Trimming removed 6 bases at V and 6 bases at J, with 11 bases between. In germline, CDR1 is DFQATT, CDR2 SNEGSKA (reference sequence). Written as DNA, the CDR3 is TGCAGTGCGCGGACAGACGATGGCTACACCTTC. It specifies CSARTDDGYTF.

V gene TRBV28 combines with J gene TRBJ1-4, with 7 bases identical to TRBD1. CDR1 MDHEN and CDR2 SYDVKM come from the germline V gene. The J segment lost 0 bases and the V segment lost 6 bases, leaving 4 bases of the junction unmatched. The CDR3 loop spans 15 amino acids. CDR3 nucleotides: TGTGCCAGCAGGCATCAGGGGGCAACTAATGAAAAACTGTTTTTT. Translated, it gives CASRHQGATNEKLFF.

This rearrangement joins TRBV23-1 to TRBJ1-6, with 7 bases that match TRBD1. TRBV23-1 belongs to the ORF category, with a function that is uncertain. The junction had 13 bases not matched to a gene; V was cut back by 4 bases and J by 1 base. The CDR3 loop spans 19 amino acids. CDR3 region: CASSRSFDRVRSYNSPLHF. CDR3 coding DNA: TGCGCCAGCAGTCGATCCTTCGACAGGGTAAGGTCCTATAATTCACCCCTCCACTTT.

This chain links TRBV28 with TRBJ2-5; the match to TRBD2 covers 9 bases. CDR3 length: 16 amino acids. V was clipped by 8 bases and J by 5 bases; unmatched bases: 15. Germline-derived CDR1 and CDR2 are MDHEN and SYDVKM. DNA of the CDR3: TGTGCCAGCGGGCAAGAGAGGACTAGCGTAAGGGAGACCCAGTACTTC. This codes for CASGQERTSVRETQYF.

The rearrangement links TRBV7-9 to TRBJ1-6; TRBD1 might be the D (6 bases). Trimming took 3 bases from V and 7 from J, leaving 16 bases between them. From germline, CDR1 is SEHNR and CDR2 FQNEAQ (reference sequence). The CDR3 contains 16 residues. CDR3 sequence: CASSFPRGAGNSPLHF. CDR3 nucleotide sequence: TGTGCCAGCAGCTTTCCCCGGGGGGCAGGGAATTCACCCCTCCACTTT.

The chain couples TRBV5-5 to TRBJ2-5, with D maybe TRBD2 (6 bases). The CDR3 is 13 residues long. The ends were cut back, 3 bases at V and 2 bases at J, with 8 bases in the middle. The V gene's germline CDR1 is SGHKS and CDR2 YYEKEE (reference sequence). The CDR3 spells CASSSGAQETQYF. The CDR3 DNA is TGTGCCAGCAGCTCGGGAGCGCAAGAGACCCAGTACTTC.

This chain uses TRBV4-2 with TRBJ2-5; 10 positions agree with TRBD2. CDR1 and CDR2 from the germline V gene are LGHNA and YNFKEQ. The CDR3 is 15 amino acids. The junction had 3 bases not matched to a gene; V was cut back by 4 bases and J by 1 base. The DNA for the CDR3 is TGTGCCAGCAGCCTGAGCGGGGGGGTCCAAGAGACCCAGTACTTC. This gives the protein CASSLSGGVQETQYF.

The genes are TRBV12-3 or TRBV12-4 and TRBJ1-2; D gene unclear. The CDR3 has 12 residues. V was trimmed by 4 bases and J by 4 bases, leaving 7 bases between them. The DNA for the CDR3 is TGTGCCAGCAGTTCGTCTCCCTATGGCTACACCTTC. Translating gives CASSSSPYGYTF.

This chain joins TRBV7-3 and TRBJ2-2; D possibly corresponds to TRBD2 (6 bases). CDR1 is SGHTA and CDR2 is FQGTGA in the germline V gene. The V and J ends lost 4 bases and 2 bases respectively, with 17 bases between them. CDR3 size: 17 residues. This chain's CDR3 is CASSSTGSSGNTGELFF. CDR3 coding DNA: TGTGCCAGCAGCTCCACAGGAAGTAGCGGAAACACCGGGGAGCTGTTTTTT. Full variable domain (missing parts from reference TRBV7-3 and TRBJ2-2): GAGVSQTPSNKVTEKGKYVELRCDPISGHTALYWYRQSLGQGPEFLIYFQGTGAADDSGLPNDRFFAVRPEGSVSTLKIQRTERGDSAVYLCASSSTGSSGNTGELFFGEGSRLTVL.

The chain joins TRBV3-1 (or the pseudogene TRBV3-2) to TRBJ2-7, with 8 bases fitting TRBD1. J was trimmed by 3 bases and V by 3 bases; bases with no gene match: 1. Germline V CDR1 and CDR2: LGHDT, YNNKEL (reference sequence). This CDR3 region has 13 residues. As DNA, the CDR3 is TGTGCCAGCAGCCATACAGGGGGCTACGAGCAGTACTTC. It is translated as CASSHTGGYEQYF.

The chain recombines TRBV30 with TRBJ2-3, with TRBD2 as a possible D gene (5 bases). Germline V gene lookup returns CDR1 GTSNPN and CDR2 SVGIG (reference sequence). V lost 3 bases to trimming and J lost 8 bases, with 9 bases between them. The CDR3 has 11 amino acids. The CDR3 reads CAWREEVTQYF. In DNA, the CDR3 is TGTGCCTGGAGGGAGGAGGTTACGCAGTATTTT.

Here the CDR3 reads CASRGETEAFF. The CDR3 coding sequence is TGTGCCAGCAGGGGAGAGACTGAAGCTTTCTTT. This sequence joins TRBV6-5 and TRBJ1-1; D is undetermined. The V end lost 6 bases, the J end lost 5 bases, and 7 bases lay between the germline ends. Germline V gives CDR1 MNHEY, CDR2 SVGAGI. There are 11 residues in the CDR3.

J is TRBJ2-7 and V is TRBV30; D possibly corresponds to TRBD2 (5 bases). CDR3 length equals 13 residues. The V end lost 5 bases, the J end lost 3 bases, and 14 bases lay between the germline ends. Germline lookup yields CDR1 GTSNPN and CDR2 SVGIG (reference sequence). CDR3 bases: TGTGCCTGGTGCTCCGCGGGTGTCTACGAGCAGTACTTC. Translated, it gives CAWCSAGVYEQYF. Full variable domain (remainder filled in from reference TRBV30 and TRBJ2-7): SQTIHQWPATLVQPVGSPLSLECTVEGTSNPNLYWYRQAAGRGLQLLFYSVGIGQISSEVPQNLSASRPQDRQFILSSKKLLLSDSGFYLCAWCSAGVYEQYFGPGTRLTVT.

This clone was found once. This rearrangement joins TRBV9 to TRBJ1-4; possibly TRBD1 for D (6 bases). Germline V gene sequence: CDR1 SGDLS, CDR2 YYNGEE. The CDR3 covers 17 residues. Trimming pared 0 bases from V and 8 bases from J, leaving 20 bases between. The DNA of the CDR3 is TGTGCCAGCAGCGTAGCGGCGGGGGCTCTCTGGGGCGAAAAACTGTTTTTT. Its translation: CASSVAAGALWGEKLFF.

The CDR3 nucleotides are TGTGCCAGCGAAGGGACAGGAAGGGAAAAACTGTTTTTT. Its translation is CASEGTGREKLFF. The rearrangement links TRBV2 to TRBJ1-4; 8 positions agree with TRBD1. The CDR3 is 13 amino acids. Unmatched junction bases numbered 7, after V lost 8 bases and J lost 8 bases. CDR1 is SNHLY and CDR2 is FYNNEI in the germline V gene.

CDR3 sequence (DNA): TGTGCCATCAGCCATACCTACGACATCCAAGAGACCCAGTACTTC. It yields the protein CAISHTYDIQETQYF. The chain combines TRBV10-3 with TRBJ2-5, with D unresolved. The ends were cut back, 6 bases at V and 1 base at J, with 15 bases in the middle. This CDR3 comprises 15 residues. From germline, CDR1 is ENHRY and CDR2 SYGVKD.